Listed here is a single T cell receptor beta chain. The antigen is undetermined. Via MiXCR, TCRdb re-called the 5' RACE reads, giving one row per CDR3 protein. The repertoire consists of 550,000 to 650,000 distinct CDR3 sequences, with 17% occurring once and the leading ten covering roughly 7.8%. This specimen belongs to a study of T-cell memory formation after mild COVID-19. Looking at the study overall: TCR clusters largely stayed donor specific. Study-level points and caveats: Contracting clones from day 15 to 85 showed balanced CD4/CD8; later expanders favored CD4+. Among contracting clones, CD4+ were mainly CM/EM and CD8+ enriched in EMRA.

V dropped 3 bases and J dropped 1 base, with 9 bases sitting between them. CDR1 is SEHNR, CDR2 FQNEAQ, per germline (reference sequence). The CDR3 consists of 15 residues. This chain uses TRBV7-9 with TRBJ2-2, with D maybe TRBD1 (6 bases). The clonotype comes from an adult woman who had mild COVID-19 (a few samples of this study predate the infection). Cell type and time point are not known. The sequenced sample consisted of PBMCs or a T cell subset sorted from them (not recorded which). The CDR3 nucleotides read TGTGCCAGCAGCTTTGAGACAGGGAACACCGGGGAGCTGTTTTTT. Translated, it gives CASSFETGNTGELFF.